This T cell receptor (beta chain) derives from a study of cytomegalovirus exposure and HLA in healthy donors. PCR amplification relied on 60 Vbeta primers (plus 13 Jbeta primers). Generated by immunoSEQ multiplex PCR, the TCRdb table keeps only in-frame clones and is missing some. The sample includes 150,000 or so clones, about 85% seen only once; the top ten take roughly 1.4%. As for this clone: The antigen remains unidentified.

Broader study findings: In a later analysis, the majority of CMV-associated beta chains seemingly showed HLA restriction. The likely explanation for a cluster of highly shared sequence variants was sequencing artifact. Specificity of a few CMV-associated chains for CMV antigens was verified in vitro. One variant, a missense change in DCLRE1C, was linked in a later analysis to TCR beta V- and J-gene trimming.

The CDR3 runs to 15 residues. Germline V lookup: CDR1 MNHEY, CDR2 SVGAGI. V dropped 8 bases and J dropped 2 bases, with 16 bases sitting between them. This receptor was taken from a man aged 50-59 years in good health and CMV-seropositive. Sequencing was performed on PBMCs. The chain links TRBV6-5 to TRBJ2-1; D is perhaps TRBD2 (5 bases). The CDR3 here is CASLTTLGPYNEQFF. The CDR3 DNA is TGTGCCAGCCTGACTACCTTGGGCCCCTACAATGAGCAGTTCTTC.